This T cell receptor beta chain originates from a study of human T cells and chemical hapten exposure. Time point defined: patch test 2, 6 weeks after DPC sensitization. The treatment: therapeutic diphenylcyclopropenone sensitization with weekly scalp DPC. TCRdb re-derived calls from the RACE reads in MiXCR, one entry per CDR3 protein. The sample has some 350,000 distinct CDR3 sequences, around 6% seen once. V lost 3 bases, J lost 13 bases, and 6 bases stayed unmatched. This CDR3 comprises 12 residues. The germline gives CDR1 SGDLS, CDR2 YYNGEE. The source material was whole blood, sampled in connection with sensitization to the hapten diphenylcyclopropenone (DPC). The TCR was taken from a woman aged 18-29 years with alopecia areata. Some clones in this sample may be carry-over from other donors' samples. The V call is TRBV9, the J call TRBJ1-4; 7 positions agree with TRBD1. The CDR3 nucleotides are TGTGCCAGCAGCGCCAAGACAGGGAGACTGTTTTTT. Residues: CASSAKTGRLFF. Supplemented by reference TRBV9 and TRBJ1-4, the full variable domain reads DSGVTQTPKHLITATGQRVTLRCSPRSGDLSVYWYQQSLDQGLQFLIQYYNGEERAKGNILERFSAQQFPDLHSELNLSSLELGDSALYFCASSAKTGRLFFGSGTQLSVL.